This is a list of T cell receptor beta chains from one sample in a study of OX40 agonist ivuxolimab in advanced cancers. Clones were read by immunoSEQ multiplex PCR, and TCRdb kept only the in-frame ones, dropping some. Of some 14,000 clones detected, 50% to 75% appear once; the ten largest clones hold under 8.5%. The sample was CD4+ or CD8+ T cells sorted from blood, taken in a trial of the OX40 agonist ivuxolimab. These receptors were taken from an adult with an advanced solid tumor such as melanoma, head and neck, liver or kidney cancer. The CDR3 runs from the conserved cysteine through the conserved F or W. The D gene is left open where the match is weak. Not every row has a clone size; where given, it reads once, few, many or a size class.

size	V	D	J	DNA	CDR3
NA	TRBV4-3	NA	TRBJ2-7	TGCGCCAGCAGCCAAGAAGGGGGGTCCTACGAGCAGTACTTC	CASSQEGGSYEQYF
NA	TRBV9	NA	TRBJ2-7	TGTGCCAGCAGCGTAGCCCCCGGCTACGAGCAGTACTTC	CASSVAPGYEQYF
NA	TRBV19	NA	TRBJ2-2	TGTGCCAGTAGTATGAAGGGGTCCGGGGAGCTGTTTTTT	CASSMKGSGELFF
NA	TRBV5-1	NA	TRBJ2-5	TGCGCCAGCAGCTTGGAGGGGTCCCAAGAGACCCAGTACTTC	CASSLEGSQETQYF
medium-sized	TRBV9	NA	TRBJ2-3	TGTGCCAGCAGCGTAGGAGGGGGGTACACAGATACGCAGTATTTT	CASSVGGGYTDTQYF
NA	TRBV7-9	NA	TRBJ2-7	TGTGCCAGCAGCTTAGGGGGACCCACCTACGAGCAGTACTTC	CASSLGGPTYEQYF
NA	TRBV9	TRBD2	TRBJ2-1	TGTGCCAGCAGCCCCCGACTAGCGGGGGGGCAAGATGAGCAGTTCTTC	CASSPRLAGGQDEQFF
NA	TRBV11-1	NA	TRBJ2-2	TGTGCCAGCAGCCAGGGAACCTGGGGGACCACCGGGGAGCTGTTTTTT	CASSQGTWGTTGELFF
NA	TRBV11-3	NA	TRBJ1-2	TGTGCCAGCAGTTTTCTCGGGGGGCTTGGCTACACCTTC	CASSFLGGLGYTF
NA	TRBV4-1	NA	TRBJ1-5	TGCGCCAGCAGCCAAGATTCGGGGGGGATGTATCAGCCCCAGCATTTT	CASSQDSGGMYQPQHF
medium-sized	TRBV6-1	NA	TRBJ1-6	TGTGCCAGCAGTGAAGGGGGAGGTAATTCACCCCTCCACTTT	CASSEGGGNSPLHF
few	TRBV6-5	NA	TRBJ1-1	TGTGCGACCACTTATGGGCACAACACTGAAGCTTTCTTT	CATTYGHNTEAFF
NA	TRBV5-1	NA	TRBJ1-6	TGCGCCAGCAGCGAACAGAGGTATAATTCACTCCTCCACTTT	CASSEQRYNSLLHF
NA	TRBV6-4	NA	TRBJ1-5	TGTGCCAGCAGTGACAGGGGATGGGGCAATCAGCCCCAGCATTTT	CASSDRGWGNQPQHF
NA	TRBV30	NA	TRBJ1-4	TGTGCCTGGACAGATCCACACCTTAATGAAAAACTGTTTTTT	CAWTDPHLNEKLFF
NA	TRBV7-9	NA	TRBJ1-1	TGTGCCAGCAGCTTAGGTGCAGCCACTGAAGCTTTCTTT	CASSLGAATEAFF
NA	TRBV13	NA	TRBJ1-6	TGTGCCAGCAGCTTTCAGGATTCACCCCTCCACTTT	CASSFQDSPLHF
NA	TRBV5-4	NA	TRBJ2-5	TGTGCCAGCAGGTATGGGGAGGAGACCCAGTACTTC	CASRYGEETQYF
NA	TRBV6-5	TRBD2	TRBJ2-2	TGTGCCAGCAGTTACTCAAGCGGGGGGAACACCGGGGAGCTGTTTTTT	CASSYSSGGNTGELFF
NA	TRBV5-1	TRBD2	TRBJ2-5	TGCGCCAGCAGCTTGGGCCCCACTAGCGGGGGGGAGACCCAGTACTTC	CASSLGPTSGGETQYF
NA	TRBV11-1	TRBD1	TRBJ2-7	TGTGCCAGCAGCGCCCCCGGGACAGAGAGTTACGAGCAGTACTTC	CASSAPGTESYEQYF
NA	TRBV5-1	NA	TRBJ2-5	TGCGCCAGCAGCTCAGAGACCCAGTACTTC	CASSSETQYF
NA	TRBV11-3	NA	TRBJ2-2	TGTGCCAGCAGCCCAGTGGGGGGCTGGGGCACCGGGGAGCTGTTTTTT	CASSPVGGWGTGELFF
NA	TRBV27	NA	TRBJ2-1	TGTGCCAGCACGAACAGGGTCAATGAGCAGTTCTTC	CASTNRVNEQFF
NA	TRBV27	NA	TRBJ2-3	TGTGCCAGCAGTTTATTAGGCACAGATACGCAGTATTTT	CASSLLGTDTQYF
NA	TRBV10-3	NA	TRBJ2-2	TGTGCCATCAGTGAGTCGGGGAACACCGGGGAGCTGTTTTTT	CAISESGNTGELFF
once	TRBV27	NA	TRBJ1-5	TGTGCCAGCAGTTTAACCGAGGGCAATCAGCCCCAGCATTTT	CASSLTEGNQPQHF
NA	TRBV5-4	NA	TRBJ2-7	TGTGCCAGCAGCTTGGGAAGCGGGTACGAGCAGTACTTC	CASSLGSGYEQYF
NA	TRBV28	TRBD1	TRBJ1-4	TGTGCCAGCAGTTTACTGTGGGCAGGGGGGAATGAAAAACTGTTTTTT	CASSLLWAGGNEKLFF
few	TRBV12-1	NA	TRBJ1-6	TGTGCCAGCAGCTCCAAAACGACAGGGCCAAGTTCACCCCTCCACTTT	CASSSKTTGPSSPLHF
NA	TRBV4-1	NA	TRBJ2-3	TGCGCCAGCAGCTCCCGACAGCCGAGAGGAGATACGCAGTATTTT	CASSSRQPRGDTQYF
NA	TRBV29-1	TRBD1	TRBJ2-5	TGCAGCGTTGATGATCGGGACAGCCTGTACCAAGAGACCCAGTACTTC	CSVDDRDSLYQETQYF
NA	TRBV27	NA	TRBJ1-1	TGTGCCAGCAGTTTATTCTCCTCCACCACAGGGAGCACTGAAGCTTTCTTT	CASSLFSSTTGSTEAFF
NA	TRBV30	NA	TRBJ1-6	TGTGCCTGGAGTTTACAGTATAATTCACCCCTCCACTTT	CAWSLQYNSPLHF
once	TRBV28	TRBD1	TRBJ2-7	TGTGCCAGCAGCACTAAGTTTTCCCAGCCCGGGACAGGACCCTACGAGCAGTACTTC	CASSTKFSQPGTGPYEQYF
NA	TRBV7-6	NA	TRBJ2-7	TGTGCCAGCAGCTTAGCGGAGGGCGAGCAGTACTTC	CASSLAEGEQYF
NA	TRBV11-2	NA	TRBJ2-7	TGTGCCAGCAGCTTACGGGACGAGCAGTACTTC	CASSLRDEQYF
few	TRBV6-1	NA	TRBJ1-3	TGTGCCAGCAGGGGCTTTTCGGGGCCTGGAAACACCATATATTTT	CASRGFSGPGNTIYF
NA	TRBV30	NA	TRBJ1-5	TGTGCCTGGAGTCCCCCCAATCAGCCCCAGCATTTT	CAWSPPNQPQHF
NA	TRBV6-5	TRBD1	TRBJ2-7	TGTGCCAGCAGCCCTCGGACAGGGTACGAGCAGTACTTC	CASSPRTGYEQYF
medium-sized	TRBV7-9	TRBD1	TRBJ2-5	TGTGCCAGCAGCTCCGGGGCCCCGACAGGGTATGGGGAGACCCAGTACTTC	CASSSGAPTGYGETQYF
NA	TRBV15	NA	TRBJ2-7	TGTGCCACCAGCAGATCAATACAGGGCTACGAGCAGTACTTC	CATSRSIQGYEQYF
few	TRBV29-1	NA	TRBJ1-1	TGCAGCGTTGAGGGGACGGTGAACACTGAAGCTTTCTTT	CSVEGTVNTEAFF
NA	TRBV2	NA	TRBJ2-7	TGTGCCAGCAGTGAGGTGTTGATCTACGAGCAGTACTTC	CASSEVLIYEQYF
NA	TRBV4-3	TRBD1	TRBJ1-6	TGCGCCAGCAGCCAAGGGACAGGGTCCGGTGGATCACCCCTCCACTTT	CASSQGTGSGGSPLHF
NA	TRBV29-1	NA	TRBJ1-3	TGCAGCGTTGAGGGCAGGGGAGGGCCTGGAAACACCATATATTTT	CSVEGRGGPGNTIYF
few	TRBV5-4	NA	TRBJ2-5	TGTGCCAGTACCACAGGGGGGGGCAAGACCCAGTACTTC	CASTTGGGKTQYF
NA	TRBV10-2	TRBD2	TRBJ2-1	TGCGCCAGCAATAGCGGGGGGTACGGTGAGCAGTTCTTC	CASNSGGYGEQFF
few	TRBV28	NA	TRBJ1-5	TGTGCCAGCAGTAACCAGGGGTGGCAGCCCCAGCATTTT	CASSNQGWQPQHF
NA	TRBV4-3	NA	TRBJ2-7	TGCGCCAGCAGCCAAGATCGCGGCTACGAGCAGTACTTC	CASSQDRGYEQYF
NA	TRBV9	NA	TRBJ2-2	TGTGCCAGCAGCCCGAGTGGGGGATTTGACACCGGGGAGCTGTTTTTT	CASSPSGGFDTGELFF
few	TRBV5-5	TRBD1	TRBJ1-2	TGTGCCAGCAGCCTAAGCTTGGGGTACAGGGGTTATGGCTACACCTTC	CASSLSLGYRGYGYTF
NA	TRBV28	TRBD1	TRBJ2-3	TGTGCCAGCAGTTCCCCGGGACAGGGAGGCACAGATACGCAGTATTTT	CASSSPGQGGTDTQYF
NA	TRBV30	TRBD1	TRBJ1-4	TGTGCCTGTAGGACAGGGGGAGAAAAACTGTTTTTT	CACRTGGEKLFF
few	TRBV13	NA	TRBJ1-4	TGTGCCAGCAGCTGGGGGTCAGTTGAACCCGGGGAACTGTTTTTT	CASSWGSVEPGELFF
once	TRBV5-6	NA	TRBJ2-7	TGTGCCAGCAGCTTGTCGGACCGAGACGAGCAGTACTTC	CASSLSDRDEQYF
NA	TRBV7-2	NA	TRBJ2-5	TGTGCCAGCAGCTCACCGGAGGGGGGGCGGGAGACCCAGTACTTC	CASSSPEGGRETQYF